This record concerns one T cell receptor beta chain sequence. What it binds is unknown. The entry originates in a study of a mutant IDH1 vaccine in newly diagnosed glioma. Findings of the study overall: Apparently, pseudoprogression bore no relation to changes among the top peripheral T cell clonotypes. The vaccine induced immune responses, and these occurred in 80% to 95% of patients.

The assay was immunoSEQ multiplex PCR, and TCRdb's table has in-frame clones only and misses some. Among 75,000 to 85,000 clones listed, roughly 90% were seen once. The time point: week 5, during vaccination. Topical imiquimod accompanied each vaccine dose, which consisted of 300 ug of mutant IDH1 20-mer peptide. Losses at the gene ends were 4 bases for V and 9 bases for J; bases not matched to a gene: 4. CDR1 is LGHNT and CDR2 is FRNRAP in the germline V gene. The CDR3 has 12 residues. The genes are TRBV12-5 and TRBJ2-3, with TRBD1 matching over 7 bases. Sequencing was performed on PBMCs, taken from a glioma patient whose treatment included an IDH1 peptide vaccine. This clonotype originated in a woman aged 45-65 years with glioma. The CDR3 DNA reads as TGTGCTAGTGGTTCCACAGGGGTCACGCAGTATTTT. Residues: CASGSTGVTQYF.